The clone carrying this TCR beta chain was seen only once. This specimen comes from a study of blood T cells in healthy people across ages. Germline CDR1 is MDHEN and CDR2 is SYDVKM. The CDR3 covers 14 residues. Then a second PCR, running roughly 7 to 11 cycles, was carried out with a sample-barcoded 5' primer and a J-beta primer mix. MiXCR, run by TCRdb on the 5' RACE reads, gives a single entry per CDR3 protein. The repertoire holds over 1,500,000 distinct CDR3 sequences, with about 39% as singletons. The sequenced material came from blood. This chain joins TRBV28 and TRBJ2-5, with D unresolved. The J call may not be correct, given that the DNA end is closer to TRBJ2-7. The TCR originated in a human donor in good health. As DNA, the CDR3 is TGTGCCAGCAGTTTGGCGCCTAAGTTGGGCGAGCAGTACTTC. It codes for CASSLAPKLGEQYF.